This TCR beta chain is from a study of cytomegalovirus exposure and HLA in healthy donors. Whole-study context: Prior work identified 95 million to 120 million unique TCR beta sequences in around 170 million T cells. From donors who were HLA-typed, an early data release held 81 million or so unique TCRs. Regarding the study as a whole: About 87% or about 30% of the time was how often most TCR beta V segments were productive, according to an earlier analysis. For presence/absence analyses, sequencing depth was assumed to be roughly uniform across donors.

A note on this clone: Its antigen is unknown.

The V and J ends lost 1 base and 8 bases respectively, with 9 bases between them. The CDR3 totals 13 residues. The germline V gene has CDR1 LGHNA and CDR2 YNFKEQ. This PCR relied on a set of 60 Vbeta primers and 13 Jbeta primers. Clones were read by immunoSEQ multiplex PCR, and TCRdb kept only the in-frame ones, dropping some. Of more than 85,000 clones in the sample, about 86% were seen once. V is TRBV4-2 and J is TRBJ1-3, with D unclear. The sequence was collected from a woman aged 25 to 39 in good health and CMV-seronegative. Sequenced: PBMCs. In nucleotides, the CDR3 is TGTGCCAGCAGCCAAGTCGGGGTGGACACCATATATTTT. As protein: CASSQVGVDTIYF.